This entry features one T cell receptor beta chain sequence. The source of the sample is a study of CD8 T cells in Susac syndrome. In the study overall: Patients with Susac syndrome, at blood draw, were therapy-naive, on corticosteroids, or on intravenous immunoglobulin alone.

After extraction with the RNeasy kit, roughly 0.45 to 1 ug of the RNA was reverse transcribed using random hexamers. MiXCR was run by TCRdb on the immunoSEQ multiplex PCR reads, yielding one entry per CDR3 protein. The sample yields about 80,000 distinct CDR3 sequences, nearly 95% seen once. V dropped 1 base and J dropped 6 bases, with 10 bases sitting between them. CDR3 length: 14 amino acids. Germline lookup yields CDR1 LGHNA and CDR2 YSLEER. From blood CD8+ and CD4+ T cells, TCR beta sequences were generated. The diagnostic criteria were recently defined, and patients with Susac syndrome met them for definite or probable disease.

This chain connects TRBV4-3 to TRBJ2-1; D might be TRBD1 (6 bases). Sequencing input: CD8+ T cells from PBMCs. The sequence came from a human donor with Susac syndrome. CDR3 sequence reads: CASSQAYRANEQFF. Here the CDR3 DNA reads TGCGCCAGCAGCCAAGCATACAGGGCCAATGAGCAGTTCTTC.